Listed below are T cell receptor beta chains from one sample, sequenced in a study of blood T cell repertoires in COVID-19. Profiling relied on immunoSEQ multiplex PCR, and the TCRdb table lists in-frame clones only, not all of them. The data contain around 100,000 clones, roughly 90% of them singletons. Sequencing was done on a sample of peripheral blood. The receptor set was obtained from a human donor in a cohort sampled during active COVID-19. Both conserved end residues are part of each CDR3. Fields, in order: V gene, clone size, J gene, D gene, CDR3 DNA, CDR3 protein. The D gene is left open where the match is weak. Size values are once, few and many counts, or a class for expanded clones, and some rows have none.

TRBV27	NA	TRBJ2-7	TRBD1	TGTGCCAGCAGGGGGACAGAGGCAAGCTACGAGCAGTACTTC	CASRGTEASYEQYF
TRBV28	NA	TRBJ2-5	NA	TGTGCCAGCAGTTACAGGGCCCACCAAGAGACCCAGTACTTC	CASSYRAHQETQYF
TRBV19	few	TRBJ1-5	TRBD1	TGTGCCAGTAACAGGGGATTCCCTCAGCCCCAGCATTTT	CASNRGFPQPQHF
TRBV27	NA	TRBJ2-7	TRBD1	TGTGCCAGCAGTTTAAACGCGGGACAGGGCTACGAGCAGTACTTC	CASSLNAGQGYEQYF
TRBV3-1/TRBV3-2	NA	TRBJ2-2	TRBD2	TGTGCCAGCAGCAAACTAGCGGGAGAGGCCGGGGAGCTGTTTTTT	CASSKLAGEAGELFF
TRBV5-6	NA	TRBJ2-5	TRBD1	TGTGCCAGCAGCGGATTAAGGACAGGGGATGTTGAGACCCAGTACTTC	CASSGLRTGDVETQYF
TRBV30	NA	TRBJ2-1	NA	TGTGCCTGGAGTGTACACTCCTACAATGAGCAGTTCTTC	CAWSVHSYNEQFF
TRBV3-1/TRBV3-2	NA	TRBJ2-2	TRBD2	TGTGCCAGCAGCTATTCAAGGCCTGGCGGGGGACTAACCGGGGAGCTGTTTTTT	CASSYSRPGGGLTGELFF
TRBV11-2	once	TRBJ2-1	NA	TGTGCCAGCAGCCCCGGGTCGGATGAGCAGTTCTTC	CASSPGSDEQFF
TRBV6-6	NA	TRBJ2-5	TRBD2	TGTGCCAGCTTCCGCGGGGGGCCCCAAGAGACCCAGTACTTC	CASFRGGPQETQYF
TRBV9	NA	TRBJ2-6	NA	TGTGCCAGCAGCGTATCAGGGGTCCTCTCTGGGGCCAACGTCCTGACTTTC	CASSVSGVLSGANVLTF
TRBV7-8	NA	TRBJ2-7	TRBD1	TGTGCCAGCAGCTTAGCCACAGGGGTCTCCTACGAGCAGTACTTC	CASSLATGVSYEQYF
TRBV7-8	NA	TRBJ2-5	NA	TGTGCCAGCAGCTTAATGAGGTTGCGGCCGGGAGAGACCCAGTACTTC	CASSLMRLRPGETQYF
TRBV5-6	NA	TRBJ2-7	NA	TGTGCCAGCAGCCGGTACGGGACTCTTTCTAGGTACGAGCAGTACTTC	CASSRYGTLSRYEQYF
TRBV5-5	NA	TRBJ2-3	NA	TGTGCCAGCAGCCGTGCACAGGGTACTAGCACAGATACGCAGTATTTT	CASSRAQGTSTDTQYF
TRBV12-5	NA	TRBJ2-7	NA	TGTGCTAGTGGTTTCGTCCAGGGTATACGGGCCTACGAGCAGTACTTC	CASGFVQGIRAYEQYF
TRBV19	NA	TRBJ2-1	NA	TGTGCCAGTAGTCCCCTGAGCTCCTACAATGAGCAGTTCTTC	CASSPLSSYNEQFF
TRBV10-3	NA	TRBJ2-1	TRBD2	TGTGCCATCAGTGACTCCGGTAGCGGGGGAACCTACAATGAGCAGTTCTTC	CAISDSGSGGTYNEQFF
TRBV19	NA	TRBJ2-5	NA	TGTGCCAGTAGTCGCCAGTACCAAGAGACCCAGTACTTC	CASSRQYQETQYF
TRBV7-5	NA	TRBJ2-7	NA	TGTGTCAGAAGCTTAGGAAGACTAGCGGGAGCCTACGAGCAGTACTTC	CVRSLGRLAGAYEQYF
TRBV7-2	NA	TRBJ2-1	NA	TGTGCCAGCAGCTTAATGCAGGGGGGATACAATGAGCAGTTCTTC	CASSLMQGGYNEQFF
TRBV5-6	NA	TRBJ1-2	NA	TGTGCCAGCAGCGGCTGGGTCAGGGATGGCTACACCTTC	CASSGWVRDGYTF
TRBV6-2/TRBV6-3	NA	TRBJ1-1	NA	TGTGCCAGCAGTTACAGCCGCGCCCGACAGGTCAGAGACACTGAAGCTTTCTTT	CASSYSRARQVRDTEAFF
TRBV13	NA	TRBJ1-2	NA	TGTGCCAGCAACTACGGGAGGAACTATGGCTACACCTTC	CASNYGRNYGYTF
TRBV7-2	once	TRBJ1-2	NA	TGTGCCAGCAGCTCAACCAGGGGTTTGGGCTATGGCTACACCTTC	CASSSTRGLGYGYTF
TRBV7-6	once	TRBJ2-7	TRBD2	TGTGCCAGCAGCCTTGTGCGGGGGGGCCATGGCGAGCAGTACTTC	CASSLVRGGHGEQYF
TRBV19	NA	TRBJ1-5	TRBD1	TGTGCCAGTAGTATGAGAGGGGTCGGGACAGTAATAGATCAGCCCCAGCATTTT	CASSMRGVGTVIDQPQHF
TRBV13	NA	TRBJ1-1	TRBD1	TGTGCCAGCAGCTTAGACCTGGACAGGGGGAAAGCTTTCTTT	CASSLDLDRGKAFF
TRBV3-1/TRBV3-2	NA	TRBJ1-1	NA	TGTGCCAGCAGCCAAAAGGACAGCGGGGGAGAAGCTTTCTTT	CASSQKDSGGEAFF
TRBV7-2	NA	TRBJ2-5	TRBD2	TGTGCCAGCAGCTTTGACTTCGGGACTAGTCCACAATGGGAGACCCAGTACTTC	CASSFDFGTSPQWETQYF
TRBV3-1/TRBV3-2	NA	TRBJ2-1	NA	TGTGCCAGCAGCCAAGATTTCCAGCCACACAGGGAGCAGTTCTTC	CASSQDFQPHREQFF
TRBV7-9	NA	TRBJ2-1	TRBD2	TGTGCCAGCAGCCCTAGCGGGAGAAACTACAATGAGCAGTTCTTC	CASSPSGRNYNEQFF
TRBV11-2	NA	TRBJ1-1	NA	TGTGCCAGCAGCCTACGAGGCGGTGGGGCCCTTGAAGCTTTCTTT	CASSLRGGGALEAFF
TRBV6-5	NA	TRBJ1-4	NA	TGTGCCAGCAGGGTTACCCGACGGGATAATGAAAAACTGTTTTTT	CASRVTRRDNEKLFF
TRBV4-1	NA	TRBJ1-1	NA	TGCGCCAGCAGCCAAGATCGCCGGGTAAGCACTGAAGCTTTCTTT	CASSQDRRVSTEAFF
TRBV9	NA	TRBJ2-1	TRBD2	TGTGCCAGCAGCCCTTCTAGCGGGACATCCTACAATGAGCAGTTCTTC	CASSPSSGTSYNEQFF
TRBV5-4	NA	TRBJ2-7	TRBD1	TGTGCCAGCAGCCAGGGACAGGGAGCAACCTACGAGCAGTACTTC	CASSQGQGATYEQYF
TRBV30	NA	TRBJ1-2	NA	TGTGCCTGGAACATCCAAATACAGGGACCTATGGGCTACACCTTC	CAWNIQIQGPMGYTF
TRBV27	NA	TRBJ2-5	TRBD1	TGTGCCACAAAACAGGGGCGGGAGACCCAGTACTTC	CATKQGRETQYF
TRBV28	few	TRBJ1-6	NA	TGTGCCAGCAGTTTCGGTTCACCCCTCCACTTT	CASSFGSPLHF
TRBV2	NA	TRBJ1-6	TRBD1	TGTGCCAGCATCCTTCAGGGGGCATCCTATAATTCACCCCTCCACTTT	CASILQGASYNSPLHF
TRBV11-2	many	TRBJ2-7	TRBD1	TGTGCCAGCAGCTATGGGACAGGGGGCATCAGTTCCTACGAGCAGTACTTC	CASSYGTGGISSYEQYF
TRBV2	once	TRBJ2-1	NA	TGTGCCAGCACCTCTACCTATTCCTACAATGAGCAGTTCTTC	CASTSTYSYNEQFF
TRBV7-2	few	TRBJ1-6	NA	TGTGCCAGCAGCTTGACAAATTCACCCCTCCACTTT	CASSLTNSPLHF
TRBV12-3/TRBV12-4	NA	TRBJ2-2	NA	TGTGCCAGCAGTTTCCTTGCCGGGGAGCTGTTTTTT	CASSFLAGELFF
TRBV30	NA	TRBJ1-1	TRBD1	TGTGCCTGGAGTGGACAGGGGACCACTGAAGCTTTCTTT	CAWSGQGTTEAFF
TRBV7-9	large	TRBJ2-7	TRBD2	TGTGCCAGCAGCTTATTCGGGCTAGCGGACTCCTACGAGCAGTACTTC	CASSLFGLADSYEQYF
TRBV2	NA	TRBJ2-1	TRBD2	TGTGCCAGCAGTGTGCTGACTAGCGGGGGGGCAGGGCAGTTCTTC	CASSVLTSGGAGQFF
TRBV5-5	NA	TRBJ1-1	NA	TGTGCCAGCAGCTGGGACTCATGGGACACTGAAGCTTTCTTT	CASSWDSWDTEAFF
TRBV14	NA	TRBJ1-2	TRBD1	TGTGCCAGCAGCCCGGGACAGGGCGTCTATGGCTACACCTTC	CASSPGQGVYGYTF
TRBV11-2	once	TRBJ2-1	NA	TGTGCCAGCAGCTTGTATGCGGATGAGCAGTTCTTC	CASSLYADEQFF
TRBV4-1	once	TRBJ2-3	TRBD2	TGCGCCAGCAGCCAAGGTAGGCGGCGGCTAGCGGGGAGCACAGATACGCAGTATTTT	CASSQGRRRLAGSTDTQYF
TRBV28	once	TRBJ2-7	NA	TGTGCCAGCAGCTGGGGGGAAAACGAGCAGTACTTC	CASSWGENEQYF
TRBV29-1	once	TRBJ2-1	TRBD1	TGCAGCGTTGCGTTGGCGGGACAGGTGTACAATGAGCAGTTCTTC	CSVALAGQVYNEQFF
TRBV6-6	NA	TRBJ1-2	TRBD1	TGTGCCAGCAGTCCAGGGGGCGACGGCTACACCTTC	CASSPGGDGYTF
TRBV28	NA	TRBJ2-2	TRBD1	TGTGCCAGCAGTCCCCGGACAGGGAGGAACACCGGGGAGCTGTTTTTT	CASSPRTGRNTGELFF
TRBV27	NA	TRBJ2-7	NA	TGTGCCAGCAGTCCCGCCGGGGGCTACGAGCAGTACTTC	CASSPAGGYEQYF